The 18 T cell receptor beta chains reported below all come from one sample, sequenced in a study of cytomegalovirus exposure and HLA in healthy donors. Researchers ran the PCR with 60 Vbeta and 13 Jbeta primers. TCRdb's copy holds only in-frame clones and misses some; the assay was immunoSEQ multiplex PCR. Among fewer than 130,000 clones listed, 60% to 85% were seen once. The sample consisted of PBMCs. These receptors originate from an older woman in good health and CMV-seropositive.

CDR3 coding DNA: TGCGCCAGCAGCTTGGGACAACAAGAGACCCAGTACTTC. It specifies CASSLGQQETQYF. The genes are TRBV5-1 and TRBJ2-5; no clear D. The CDR3 runs to 13 residues. The germline V and J ends were trimmed by 0 bases and 2 bases, with 5 bases remaining between them. The germline V gene encodes CDR1 SGHRS and CDR2 YFSETQ.

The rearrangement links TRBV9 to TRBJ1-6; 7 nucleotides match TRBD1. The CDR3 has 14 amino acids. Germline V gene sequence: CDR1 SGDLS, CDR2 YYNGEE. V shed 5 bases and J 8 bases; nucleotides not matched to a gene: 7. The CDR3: CASRGGQSYSPLHF. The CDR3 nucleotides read TGTGCCAGCAGGGGGGGACAGTCATATTCACCCCTCCACTTT.

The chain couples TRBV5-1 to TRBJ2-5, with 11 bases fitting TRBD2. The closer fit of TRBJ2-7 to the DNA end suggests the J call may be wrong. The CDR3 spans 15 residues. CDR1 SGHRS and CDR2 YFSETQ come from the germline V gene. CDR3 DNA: TGCGCCAGCAGCTTCACTAGCGGGAGTACCTACGAGCAGTACTTC. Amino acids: CASSFTSGSTYEQYF.

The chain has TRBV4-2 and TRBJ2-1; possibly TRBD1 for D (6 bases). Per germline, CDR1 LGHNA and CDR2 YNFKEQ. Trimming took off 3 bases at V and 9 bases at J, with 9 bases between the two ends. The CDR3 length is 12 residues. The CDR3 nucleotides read TGTGCCAGCAGCCAGTCAGGGGTTGAGCAGTTCTTC. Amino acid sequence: CASSQSGVEQFF.

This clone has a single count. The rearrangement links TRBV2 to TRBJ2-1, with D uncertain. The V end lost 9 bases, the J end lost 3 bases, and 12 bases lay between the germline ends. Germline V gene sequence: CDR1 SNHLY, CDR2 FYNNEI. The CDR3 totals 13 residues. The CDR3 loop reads CARRRTIYNEQFF. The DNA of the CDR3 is TGTGCCAGAAGGAGAACGATCTACAATGAGCAGTTCTTC.

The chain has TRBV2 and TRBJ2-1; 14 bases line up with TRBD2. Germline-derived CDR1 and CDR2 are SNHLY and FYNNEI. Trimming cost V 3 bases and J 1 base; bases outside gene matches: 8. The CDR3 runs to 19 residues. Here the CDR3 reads CASSEGLAGDGRSYNEQFF. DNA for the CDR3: TGTGCCAGCAGTGAGGGACTAGCGGGAGACGGAAGGTCCTACAATGAGCAGTTCTTC. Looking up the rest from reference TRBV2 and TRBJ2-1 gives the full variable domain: EPEVTQTPSHQVTQMGQEVILRCVPISNHLYFYWYRQILGQKVEFLVSFYNNEISEKSEIFDDQFSVERPDGSNFTLKIRSTKLEDSAMYFCASSEGLAGDGRSYNEQFFGPGTRLTVL.

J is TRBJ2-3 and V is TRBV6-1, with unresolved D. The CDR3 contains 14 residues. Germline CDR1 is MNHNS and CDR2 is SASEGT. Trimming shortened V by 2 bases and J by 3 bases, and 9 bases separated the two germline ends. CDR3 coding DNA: TGTGCCAGCAGTGAATCGGGTGATACAGATACGCAGTATTTT. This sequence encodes CASSESGDTDTQYF.

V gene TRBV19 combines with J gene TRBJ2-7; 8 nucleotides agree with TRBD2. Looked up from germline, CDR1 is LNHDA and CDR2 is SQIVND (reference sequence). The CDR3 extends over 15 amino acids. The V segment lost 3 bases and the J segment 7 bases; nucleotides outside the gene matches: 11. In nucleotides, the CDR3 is TGTGCCAGTAGTATCGGGCTAGCGGGTCCCCATGAGCAGTACTTC. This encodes CASSIGLAGPHEQYF.

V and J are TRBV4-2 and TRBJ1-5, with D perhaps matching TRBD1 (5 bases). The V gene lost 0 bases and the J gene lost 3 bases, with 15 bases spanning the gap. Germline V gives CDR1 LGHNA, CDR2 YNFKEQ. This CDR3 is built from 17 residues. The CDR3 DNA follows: TGTGCCAGCAGCCAAGATAGGGGTAGACAGTACAATCAGCCCCAGCATTTT. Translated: CASSQDRGRQYNQPQHF.

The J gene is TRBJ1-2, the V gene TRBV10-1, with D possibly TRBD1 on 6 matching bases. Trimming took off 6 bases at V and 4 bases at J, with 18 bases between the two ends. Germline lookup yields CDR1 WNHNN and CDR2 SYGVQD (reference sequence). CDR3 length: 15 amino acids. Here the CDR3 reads CASRPRTDQSYGYTF. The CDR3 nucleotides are TGCGCCAGCAGACCTCGGACAGACCAATCCTATGGCTACACCTTC.

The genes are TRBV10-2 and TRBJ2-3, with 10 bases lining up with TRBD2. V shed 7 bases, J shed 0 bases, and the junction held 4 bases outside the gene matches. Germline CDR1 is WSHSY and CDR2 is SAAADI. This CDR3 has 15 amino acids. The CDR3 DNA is TGCGCCAGCACGCTAGCGGGGGTTAGCACAGATACGCAGTATTTT. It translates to CASTLAGVSTDTQYF.

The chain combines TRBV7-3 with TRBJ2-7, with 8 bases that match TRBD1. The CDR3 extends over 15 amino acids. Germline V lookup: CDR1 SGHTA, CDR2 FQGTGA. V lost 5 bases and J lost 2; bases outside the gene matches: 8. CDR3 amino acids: CASSRSGTGAYEQYF. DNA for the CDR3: TGTGCCAGCAGCCGATCCGGGACAGGTGCCTACGAGCAGTACTTC.

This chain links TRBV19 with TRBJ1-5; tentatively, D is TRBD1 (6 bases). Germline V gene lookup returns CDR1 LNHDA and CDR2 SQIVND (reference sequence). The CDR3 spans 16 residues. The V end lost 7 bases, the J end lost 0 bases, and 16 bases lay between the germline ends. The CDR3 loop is CASTIGDIHSNQPQHF. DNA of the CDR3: TGTGCCAGTACCATAGGGGACATTCATAGCAATCAGCCCCAGCATTTT.

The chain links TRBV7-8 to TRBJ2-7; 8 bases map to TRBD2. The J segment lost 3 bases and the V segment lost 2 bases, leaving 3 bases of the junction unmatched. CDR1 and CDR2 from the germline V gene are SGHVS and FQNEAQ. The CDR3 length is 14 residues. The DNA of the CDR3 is TGTGCCAGCAGCTTATCGGGACTAGTCTACGAGCAGTACTTC. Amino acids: CASSLSGLVYEQYF.

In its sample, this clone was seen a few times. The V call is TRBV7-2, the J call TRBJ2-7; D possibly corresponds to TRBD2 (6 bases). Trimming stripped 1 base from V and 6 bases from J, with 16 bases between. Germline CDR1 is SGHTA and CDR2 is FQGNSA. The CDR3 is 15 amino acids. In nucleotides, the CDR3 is TGTGCCAGCAGCTTAGATAGCGGCGGGATGCGCGAGCAGTACTTC. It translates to CASSLDSGGMREQYF.

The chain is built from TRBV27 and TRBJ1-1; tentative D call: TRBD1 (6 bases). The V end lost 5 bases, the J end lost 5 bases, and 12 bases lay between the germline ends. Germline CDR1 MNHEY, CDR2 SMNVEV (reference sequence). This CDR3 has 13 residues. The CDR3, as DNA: TGTGCCAGCAGTCAGGGAGGGGGTACTGAAGCTTTCTTT. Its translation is CASSQGGGTEAFF.

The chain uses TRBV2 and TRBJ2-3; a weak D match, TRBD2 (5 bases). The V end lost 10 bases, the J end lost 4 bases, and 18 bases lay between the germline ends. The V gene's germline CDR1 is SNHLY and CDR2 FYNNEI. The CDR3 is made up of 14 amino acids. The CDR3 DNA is TGTGCCACCGCGAGGACTCAAAGTGCAGATACGCAGTATTTT. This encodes CATARTQSADTQYF.

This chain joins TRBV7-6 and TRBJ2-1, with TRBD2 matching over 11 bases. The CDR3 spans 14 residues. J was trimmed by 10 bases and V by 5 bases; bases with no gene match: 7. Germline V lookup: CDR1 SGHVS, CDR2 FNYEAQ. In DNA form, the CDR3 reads TGTGCCAGCAGCCCCACTAGCGGGAGCAGGGAGCAGTTCTTC. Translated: CASSPTSGSREQFF.